This T cell receptor beta chain was identified in a study of CD8 T cells in ankylosing spondylitis (dated by TCRdb to the late 2010s). Concerning the study at large: T cell receptor beta repertoires were profiled in healthy donors and ankylosing spondylitis patients so that disease-linked TCR variants could be found. The full study cohort was made up of 25 ankylosing spondylitis patients and 108 healthy donors. Peripheral blood samples were taken, and synovial fluid was additionally collected from ankylosing spondylitis patients.

The cysteine opens and the phenylalanine closes a CDR3 of 15 amino acids. Only the CDR3 region is kept as DNA, spanning 45 bases read in frame from base 1. The germline V gene encodes CDR1 WSHSY and CDR2 SAAADI. The V and J ends are trimmed by 3 bases and 4 bases, leaving 10 bases between them. As concerns this clonotype: Its recognized antigen is unknown. Per-nucleotide qualities are absent, and no much larger clonotype sits a single base away.

What the work shows at the level of the full study, not this receptor alone: Some TCR beta motif variants had previously been reported in synovial fluid and blood of reactive arthritis patients, which suggested common disease-initiation mechanisms. A CD8+ phenotype was shown by the disease-linked clones, which were found at relatively low frequencies in peripheral blood. The disease-linked clones were reported to be significantly enriched in matched synovial fluid samples from ankylosing spondylitis patients. A TCR beta motif made up of several highly homologous amino acid variants appeared to be characteristic of blood from ankylosing spondylitis patients.

The data were produced on an Illumina HiSeq 2500. TCR beta libraries were prepared by quantitative 5'-RACE with molecular barcodes. From the authors' description of their analysis: To identify disease-linked TCR variants, a new computational method was used, one built on a probabilistic model of VDJ rearrangement. Using fastp trimming at Q25 and MiXCR clonotype assembly, TCRdb reanalyzed the public sequencing data and kept in-frame beta chains. Identical CDR3 protein sequences are pooled into one entry, listed with their most common genes and DNA. The V and J calls come from TCRdb's annotation, not from the publication. For this sample the table gives around 390,000 distinct CDR3 sequences, of which 20% to 25% were detected only once. In total, the top ten clones hold roughly a sixth of the sample.

The rearrangement joined TRBV10-2 to TRBJ2-6, with no confidently assigned D gene. The clonotype comes from a male donor with ankylosing spondylitis. The material sequenced was blood, either unsorted or a sorted T cell fraction (not recorded which). The CDR3 has the sequence CASSDVGSGANVLTF. Read as DNA, the sequence is TGCGCCAGCAGTGATGTGGGGTCCGGGGCCAACGTCCTGACTTTC.